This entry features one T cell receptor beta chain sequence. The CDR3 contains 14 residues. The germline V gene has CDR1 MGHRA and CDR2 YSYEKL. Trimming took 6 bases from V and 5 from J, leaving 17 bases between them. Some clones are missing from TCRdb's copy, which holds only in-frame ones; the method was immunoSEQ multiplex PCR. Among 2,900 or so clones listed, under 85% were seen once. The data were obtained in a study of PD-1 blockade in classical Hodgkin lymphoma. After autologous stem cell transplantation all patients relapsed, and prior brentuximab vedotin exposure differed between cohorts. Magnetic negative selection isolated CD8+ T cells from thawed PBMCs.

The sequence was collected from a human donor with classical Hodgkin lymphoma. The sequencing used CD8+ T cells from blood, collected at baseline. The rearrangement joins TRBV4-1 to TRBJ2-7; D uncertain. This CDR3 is CASSLRQVGNEQYF. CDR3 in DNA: TGCGCCAGCAGTCTACGGCAGGTTGGGAACGAGCAGTACTTC.